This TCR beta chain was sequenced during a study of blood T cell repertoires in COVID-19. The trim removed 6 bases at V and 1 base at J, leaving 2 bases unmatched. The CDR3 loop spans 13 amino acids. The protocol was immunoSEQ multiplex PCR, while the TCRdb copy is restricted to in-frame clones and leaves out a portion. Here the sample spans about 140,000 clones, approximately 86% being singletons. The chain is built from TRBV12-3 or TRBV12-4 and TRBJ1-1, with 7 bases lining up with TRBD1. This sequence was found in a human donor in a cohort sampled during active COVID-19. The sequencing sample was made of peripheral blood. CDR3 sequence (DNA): TGTGCCAGCAGACAGGGGTCGAACACTGAAGCTTTCTTT. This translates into CASRQGSNTEAFF.